These 27 T cell receptor beta chains were sequenced from one sample in a study of blood T cell repertoires in COVID-19. Repertoires were generated with immunoSEQ multiplex PCR, while TCRdb's copy carries only in-frame clones and drops some. Of 200,000 to 250,000 clones in the sample, 83% were seen once. Material: peripheral blood. The receptors originated from a human donor in a cohort sampled during active COVID-19.

V gene TRBV5-4 combines with J gene TRBJ1-2; 9 bases fit TRBD1. Losses at the gene ends were 5 bases for V and 4 bases for J; bases not matched to a gene: 12. Germline V gene lookup returns CDR1 SGHNT and CDR2 YYREEE (reference sequence). This CDR3 comprises 16 residues. CDR3 in DNA: TGTGCCAGCAGTGGGGACAGGGAATCGCTAGGCTATGGCTACACCTTC. This gives the protein CASSGDRESLGYGYTF.

The chain is built from TRBV28 and TRBJ2-6, with D unresolved. Germline V lookup: CDR1 MDHEN, CDR2 SYDVKM. V was trimmed by 4 bases and J by 0 bases, leaving 10 bases between them. CDR3 size: 16 residues. The CDR3: CASSSRLSSGANVLTF. For the CDR3, the DNA is TGTGCCAGCAGTTCCAGACTTTCCTCTGGGGCCAACGTCCTGACTTTC.

The rearrangement joins TRBV5-1 to TRBJ2-1; 7 positions agree with TRBD1. With V trimmed by 4 bases and J by 4 bases, 5 bases remained unmatched. The germline CDR1 and CDR2 sequences are SGHRS and YFSETQ. The CDR3 length is 14 residues. DNA for the CDR3: TGCGCCAGCAGCGCCGGGACAGCTTACAATGAGCAGTTCTTC. This encodes CASSAGTAYNEQFF.

The chain couples TRBV29-1 to TRBJ2-5; 8 bases are shared with TRBD2. This CDR3 is built from 13 residues. Germline V gene sequence: CDR1 SQVTM, CDR2 ANQGSEA. The CDR3 sequence is CGIIGGAGETQYF. Here the CDR3 DNA reads TGCGGAATAATCGGGGGGGCTGGAGAGACCCAGTACTTC. Full variable domain (remainder filled in from reference TRBV29-1 and TRBJ2-5): SAVISQKPSRDICQRGTSLTIQCQVDSQVTMMFWYRQQPGQSLTLIATANQGSEATYESGFVIDKFPISRPNLTFSTLTVSNMSPEDSSIYLCGIIGGAGETQYFGPGTRLLVL.

This clone has only a few counts. V is TRBV28 and J is TRBJ1-1, with TRBD1 matching over 8 bases. CDR1 MDHEN and CDR2 SYDVKM come from the germline V gene. This CDR3 region has 17 residues. The J segment lost 5 bases and the V segment lost 7 bases, leaving 18 bases of the junction unmatched. The CDR3 region is CASTTGPYRGIRTEAFF. In DNA, the CDR3 is TGTGCCAGCACCACCGGGCCCTACAGGGGGATTAGAACTGAAGCTTTCTTT.

The chain joins TRBV6-5 to TRBJ2-1; perhaps TRBD1 as D (8 bases). V was pared by 5 bases and J by 7 bases, with 15 bases between. The germline CDR1 and CDR2 sequences are MNHEY and SVGAGI. The CDR3 spans 14 residues. The CDR3 DNA reads TGTGCCAGCAGTATCAACAGGGGGGGAAATGAGCAGTTCTTC. As protein: CASSINRGGNEQFF.

The chain recombines TRBV7-9 with TRBJ2-3; 10 bases are a match to TRBD2. Looked up from germline, CDR1 is SEHNR and CDR2 is FQNEAQ (reference sequence). The CDR3 totals 16 residues. V dropped 5 bases and J dropped 6; count of bases not matched to a gene: 11. The CDR3 sequence is CASSQLAGWPRDTQYF. CDR3 DNA: TGTGCCAGCAGCCAACTAGCGGGATGGCCTAGGGATACGCAGTATTTT.

Only a few counts were recorded for this clone. The chain is built from TRBV6-6 and TRBJ1-5; D not certain. Deletions cut 7 bases from V and 7 bases from J, with 11 bases between. CDR1 is MNHNY, CDR2 SVGAGI, per germline (reference sequence). The CDR3 is 12 residues long. CDR3 DNA sequence: TGTGCCAGCAAGGAGTGGAGACAGCCCCAGCATTTT. Translating it yields CASKEWRQPQHF.

The chain carries TRBV7-2 and TRBJ2-7; possibly TRBD1 for D (5 bases). The CDR3 contains 16 residues. The germline V gene has CDR1 SGHTA and CDR2 FQGNSA. V was trimmed by 5 bases and J by 2 bases, leaving 19 bases between them. Here the CDR3 DNA reads TGTGCCAGCAGCCTTACGACAGCCACTGATGCCTACGAGCAGTACTTC. It translates to CASSLTTATDAYEQYF.

The rearrangement uses TRBV29-1 and TRBJ2-1; TRBD2 matches at 12 bases. The CDR3 has 14 residues. The junction had 3 bases not matched to a gene; V was cut back by 5 bases and J by 4 bases. The germline V gene has CDR1 SQVTM and CDR2 ANQGSEA. This CDR3 reads CSVKLAGGYNEQFF. CDR3 DNA: TGCAGCGTTAAACTAGCGGGGGGATACAATGAGCAGTTCTTC.

This clone was found a few times. The V and J genes are TRBV27 and TRBJ2-6, with TRBD1 as a possible D gene (5 bases). The germline V gene encodes CDR1 MNHEY and CDR2 SMNVEV (reference sequence). Trimming removed 3 bases from V and 2 bases from J, with 11 bases in between. The CDR3 spans 16 residues. CDR3 DNA: TGTGCCAGCAGTTTTTCTTTGGGGCCTGGGGCCAACGTCCTGACTTTC. As protein: CASSFSLGPGANVLTF. Together with reference TRBV27 and TRBJ2-6, the CDR3 gives the full variable domain: EAQVTQNPRYLITVTGKKLTVTCSQNMNHEYMSWYRQDPGLGLRQIYYSMNVEVTDKGDVPEGYKVSRKEKRNFPLILESPSPNQTSLYFCASSFSLGPGANVLTFGAGSRLTVL.

The chain couples TRBV5-6 to TRBJ1-6, with TRBD1 as a possible D gene (5 bases). V lost 4 bases to trimming and J lost 0 bases, with 11 bases between them. Germline CDR1 and CDR2: SGHDT and YYEEEE. This CDR3 spans 16 amino acids. In nucleotides, the CDR3 is TGTGCCAGCAGCAAGGACACGAGCTCCTATAATTCACCCCTCCACTTT. Translated, it gives CASSKDTSSYNSPLHF.

The genes are TRBV24-1 and TRBJ2-5, with 10 bases identical to TRBD1. The V segment lost 4 bases and the J segment 5 bases; nucleotides outside the gene matches: 9. Germline V gene lookup returns CDR1 KGHDR and CDR2 SFDVKD. This CDR3 region has 16 residues. Here the CDR3 reads CATSESSGTGDETQYF. DNA for the CDR3: TGTGCCACCAGTGAATCATCCGGGACAGGGGACGAGACCCAGTACTTC.

This chain connects TRBV6-5 to TRBJ2-7, with TRBD2 as a possible D gene (7 bases). The CDR3 is made up of 13 amino acids. Trimming shortened V by 5 bases and J by 3 bases, and 11 bases separated the two germline ends. Germline V gene lookup returns CDR1 MNHEY and CDR2 SVGAGI. In nucleotides, the CDR3 is TGTGCCAGCAGTAAGGGGGGGTTCTACGAGCAGTACTTC. Its protein product is CASSKGGFYEQYF.

This clone was seen only a few times. This CDR3 is CASSSLQGHYGYTF. In DNA form, the CDR3 reads TGTGCCAGCAGTTCACTACAGGGGCACTATGGCTACACCTTC. J is TRBJ1-2 and V is TRBV27, with 7 bases matching TRBD1. CDR1 and CDR2 from the germline V gene are MNHEY and SMNVEV (reference sequence). J gave up 3 bases and V 4 bases, and 5 bases lay outside the gene matches. The CDR3 contains 14 residues.

The gene calls are TRBV28 and TRBJ1-2, with TRBD1 identical over 9 bases. J gave up 8 bases and V 3 bases, and 7 bases lay outside the gene matches. Per germline, CDR1 MDHEN and CDR2 SYDVKM. This CDR3 has 14 residues. The CDR3 nucleotides are TGTGCCAGCAGTTTCGGACAGGGGAGAAAGGGCTACACCTTC. This translates into CASSFGQGRKGYTF.

This chain connects TRBV19 to TRBJ2-3, with 10 bases that match TRBD2. Unmatched junction bases numbered 5, after V lost 3 bases and J lost 5 bases. The length of the CDR3 is 15 residues. Per germline, CDR1 LNHDA and CDR2 SQIVND (reference sequence). The CDR3 coding sequence is TGTGCCAGTAGTATGGATAGCGGGGGGAGAGATACGCAGTATTTT. Its protein product is CASSMDSGGRDTQYF.

Only one count was recorded for this clone. The rearrangement uses TRBV18 and TRBJ1-1; 10 bases are shared with TRBD1. Germline values: CDR1 KGHSH, CDR2 LQKENI. The CDR3 sequence is 17 residues long. Trimming took 3 bases from V and 0 from J; bases not matched to a gene: 7. CDR3 sequence: CASSPTGGSGLNTEAFF. Here the CDR3 DNA reads TGTGCCAGCTCACCGACAGGGGGCTCGGGGTTGAACACTGAAGCTTTCTTT.

The CDR3 reads CASSLGRGNTGELFF. The CDR3 region has the DNA TGTGCCAGCAGCTTGGGCAGGGGTAACACCGGGGAGCTGTTTTTT. The chain couples TRBV7-2 to TRBJ2-2; weak D call: TRBD1 (6 bases). CDR1 is SGHTA and CDR2 is FQGNSA in the germline V gene. The CDR3 is 15 residues long. V was clipped by 3 bases and J by 2 bases, with 10 bases between them.

The genes are TRBV6-1 and TRBJ2-1, with D perhaps matching TRBD2 (5 bases). The length of the CDR3 is 15 residues. V shed 1 base and J shed 5 bases, with 12 bases lying between them. CDR1 is MNHNS and CDR2 is SASEGT in the germline V gene. The DNA for the CDR3 is TGTGCCAGCAGTGAAGGGGGTTGGCGGGACAATGAGCAGTTCTTC. Translated, it gives CASSEGGWRDNEQFF.

V is TRBV24-1 and J is TRBJ2-1; D perhaps matches TRBD2 (6 bases). This CDR3 has 15 amino acids. V was clipped by 5 bases and J by 6 bases, with 16 bases between them. Germline V gives CDR1 KGHDR, CDR2 SFDVKD. The CDR3 reads CATSAGLGSGNEQFF. The CDR3, as DNA: TGTGCCACCAGTGCGGGACTTGGATCCGGCAATGAGCAGTTCTTC.

This CDR3 reads CASSLGWRDTDTQYF. CDR3 nucleotide sequence: TGCGCCAGCAGCCTCGGGTGGCGGGACACAGATACGCAGTATTTT. The V call is TRBV4-1, the J call TRBJ2-3; TRBD2 is a possible D gene (6 bases). Per the germline V gene, CDR1 is MGHRA and CDR2 is YSYEKL. This CDR3 has 15 amino acids. V was cut by 4 bases and J by 2 bases, with 13 bases left in between.

The rearrangement links TRBV6-5 to TRBJ1-2; D is possibly TRBD1 (5 bases). The CDR3 spans 15 residues. Deletions cut 4 bases from V and 4 bases from J, with 16 bases between. The germline CDR1 and CDR2 sequences are MNHEY and SVGAGI. CDR3 region: CASSLSRRGGYGYTF. In DNA, the CDR3 is TGTGCCAGCAGTTTAAGCAGGCGGGGGGGCTATGGCTACACCTTC.

The chain links TRBV5-1 to TRBJ1-4; TRBD1 matches at 8 bases. The V gene end was trimmed by 1 base and the J gene end by 6 bases; junction bases not matched to a gene: 5. The CDR3 is 15 amino acids. Germline CDR1 reads SGHRS; CDR2 reads YFSETQ. CDR3 nucleotides: TGCGCCAGCAGCTTGTCGGCAGGGGGCCATGAAAAACTGTTTTTT. This sequence encodes CASSLSAGGHEKLFF.

CDR3 region: CASSLSRIYEQYF. The CDR3 region has the DNA TGTGCCAGCAGTTTATCGAGGATCTACGAGCAGTACTTC. The chain uses TRBV27 and TRBJ2-7; D gene ambiguous. This CDR3 spans 13 amino acids. CDR1 and CDR2 from the germline V gene are MNHEY and SMNVEV (reference sequence). Trimming took 0 bases from V and 3 from J, leaving 6 bases between them.

This chain uses TRBV3-1 (or the pseudogene TRBV3-2) with TRBJ2-7, with TRBD2 identical over 10 bases. The germline V gene has CDR1 LGHDT and CDR2 YNNKEL (reference sequence). The CDR3 is 16 amino acids. V lost 0 bases to trimming and J lost 4 bases; unmatched junction nucleotides: 6. The CDR3 here is CASSQEEGLAVYEQYF. CDR3 coding DNA: TGTGCCAGCAGCCAAGAGGAAGGACTAGCGGTATACGAGCAGTACTTC.

This chain links TRBV7-9 with TRBJ2-1; 9 nucleotides align to TRBD2. The ends lost 3 bases at V and 6 bases at J; junction bases unmatched: 15. The germline gives CDR1 SEHNR, CDR2 FQNEAQ (reference sequence). CDR3 size: 18 residues. CDR3 sequence (DNA): TGTGCCAGCAGCTTTTTGCGACTAGCGGAAACCAGGGGCAATGAGCAGTTCTTC. Protein sequence: CASSFLRLAETRGNEQFF.